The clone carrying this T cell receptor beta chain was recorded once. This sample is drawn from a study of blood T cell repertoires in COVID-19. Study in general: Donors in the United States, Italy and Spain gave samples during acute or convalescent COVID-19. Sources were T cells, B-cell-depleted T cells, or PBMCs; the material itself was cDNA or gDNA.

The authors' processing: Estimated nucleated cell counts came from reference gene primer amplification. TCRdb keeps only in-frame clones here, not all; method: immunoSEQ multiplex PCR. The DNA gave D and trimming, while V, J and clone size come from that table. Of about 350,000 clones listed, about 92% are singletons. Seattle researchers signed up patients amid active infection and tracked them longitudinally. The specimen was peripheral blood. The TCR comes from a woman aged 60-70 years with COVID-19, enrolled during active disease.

The CDR3 DNA reads as TGTGCCAGCAGCTCTGGGGGGAAAACAACGCGCTCTGGAAACACCATATATTTT. Residues: CASSSGGKTTRSGNTIYF. The rearrangement links TRBV13 to TRBJ1-3; D perhaps matches TRBD1 (5 bases). This CDR3 has 18 residues. Germline V gives CDR1 PRHDT, CDR2 FYEKMQ (reference sequence). Trimming left V 4 bases short and J 0 bases short, with 19 bases between.